This entry features one T cell receptor beta chain sequence. Assay used: immunoSEQ multiplex PCR; TCRdb lists only in-frame clones, some missing. This repertoire shows some 1.4 million clones, roughly 97% found once; its top ten account for approximately 1%. This entry comes from a study of shared clonotypes between healthy human individuals. The V segment lost 4 bases and the J segment 3 bases; nucleotides outside the gene matches: 12. Germline V gene lookup returns CDR1 SGDLS and CDR2 YYNGEE. CDR3 size: 19 residues. The sequence came from a young man in good health. The V and J genes are TRBV9 and TRBJ2-2, with 13 bases identical to TRBD2. The sequenced sample consisted of naive CD4+ T cells sorted from blood. Subset in this sample: CD45RA+ positively selected. CDR3: CASSPRTSGSALDTGELFF. In DNA, the CDR3 is TGTGCCAGCAGCCCCAGGACTAGCGGGAGTGCCTTGGACACCGGGGAGCTGTTTTTT.